This record looks at one TCR beta chain sequence and its context. What it binds is unknown. The PCR ran on 60 Vbeta and 13 Jbeta primers. This table comes from immunoSEQ multiplex PCR, and its TCRdb copy is limited to in-frame clones, with some not included. The sample carries around 150,000 clones, 75% recorded once. The sample originates from a study of cytomegalovirus exposure and HLA in healthy donors. Study-wide results and caveats: The only immune exposure information that was available was CMV serostatus.

Source material: PBMCs. This receptor was obtained from a woman aged 40 to 50 in good health and CMV-seropositive.

Here the CDR3 DNA reads TGTGCCAGCAGTTACGAGATCGGACTCACTGAAGCTTTCTTT. Residues: CASSYEIGLTEAFF. The chain joins TRBV6-5 to TRBJ1-1; D uncertain. The V gene lost 2 bases and the J gene lost 4 bases, with 11 bases spanning the gap. This CDR3 spans 14 amino acids. Germline assignment: CDR1 MNHEY and CDR2 SVGAGI.